The rows below give T cell receptor beta chains drawn from one sample of a study of cytomegalovirus exposure and HLA in healthy donors. Measured with immunoSEQ multiplex PCR; TCRdb has only the in-frame clones, and not every one. Among some 41,000 clones, 60% to 75% were seen once, and the ten largest hold 3% to 5%. The source material was PBMCs. These receptors were taken from a man aged 40-49 years in good health and CMV-seronegative. CDR3s include the opening cysteine and the closing phenylalanine or tryptophan. A D gene is named only where the DNA matches it firmly. Clone sizes are given selectively: once, few, many, or a class where the clone is expanded.

.,TRBV12-5,TRBJ2-7,.,CASGFLPRRENYEQYF,TGTGCTAGTGGTTTCCTCCCCCGACGGGAGAATTACGAGCAGTACTTC
.,TRBV2,TRBJ2-3,TRBD1,CASSHDRGPDTQYF,TGTGCCAGCAGTCACGACAGGGGCCCAGATACGCAGTATTTT
.,TRBV6-6,TRBJ2-1,TRBD1,CASSYSTGGYNEQFF,TGTGCCAGCAGTTACTCGACAGGGGGCTACAATGAGCAGTTCTTC
.,TRBV7-8,TRBJ2-2,.,CASSLEAPGSLNTGELFF,TGTGCCAGCAGCTTAGAGGCCCCTGGGAGCCTAAACACCGGGGAGCTGTTTTTT
.,TRBV30,TRBJ2-5,.,CAWSVRGAKETQYF,TGTGCCTGGAGTGTCCGGGGGGCAAAAGAGACCCAGTACTTC
.,TRBV6-5,TRBJ1-2,TRBD1,CASSFTGVMGGYTF,TGTGCCAGCAGTTTCACAGGGGTAATGGGGGGCTACACCTTC
once,TRBV6-5,TRBJ2-7,TRBD2,CASSYRGGSYEQYF,TGTGCCAGCAGTTACAGGGGAGGGTCCTACGAGCAGTACTTC
.,TRBV7-6,TRBJ1-5,.,CASSLANNQPQHF,TGTGCCAGCAGCTTAGCCAATAATCAGCCCCAGCATTTT
.,TRBV2,TRBJ1-1,.,CASKRQNTEAFF,TGTGCCAGCAAAAGACAGAACACTGAAGCTTTCTTT
.,TRBV5-6,TRBJ2-7,.,CASSTSDRYEQYF,TGTGCCAGCAGCACCTCCGACAGGTACGAGCAGTACTTC
once,TRBV2,TRBJ2-5,TRBD1,CASTMTGGLRETQYF,TGTGCCAGCACCATGACAGGGGGCTTAAGGGAGACCCAGTACTTC
.,TRBV10-3,TRBJ2-6,.,CAIRGGTGANVLTF,TGTGCCATCAGAGGGGGTACTGGGGCCAACGTCCTGACTTTC
.,TRBV2,TRBJ1-1,TRBD1,CASSVTGGTEAFF,TGTGCCAGCAGTGTAACAGGGGGAACTGAAGCTTTCTTT
few,TRBV6-5,TRBJ1-5,.,CASSMDSGNQPQHF,TGTGCCAGCAGCATGGACAGTGGGAATCAGCCCCAGCATTTT
few,TRBV14,TRBJ1-4,TRBD1,CASSQDGQGYEKLFF,TGTGCCAGCAGCCAAGATGGACAGGGGTATGAAAAACTGTTTTTT
.,TRBV11-3,TRBJ2-2,.,CASSLTRGTGELFF,TGTGCCAGCAGCCTGACCCGCGGGACCGGGGAGCTGTTTTTT
.,TRBV11-2,TRBJ2-7,.,CASSVLNQPGEQYF,TGTGCCAGCAGCGTCTTGAACCAGCCGGGGGAGCAGTACTTC
.,TRBV19,TRBJ1-3,TRBD1,CATGTGVGNTIYF,TGTGCCACCGGGACAGGGGTAGGAAACACCATATATTTT
.,TRBV5-4,TRBJ2-7,.,CASSMDQGFYEQYF,TGTGCCAGCAGCATGGACCAGGGCTTCTACGAGCAGTACTTC
.,TRBV4-3,TRBJ2-7,.,CASSQSRDTAFYEQYF,TGCGCCAGCAGCCAGAGCCGGGACACCGCCTTCTACGAGCAGTACTTC
.,TRBV5-1,TRBJ2-7,TRBD1,CASSLAGQYPSPNYEQYF,TGCGCCAGCAGCTTGGCGGGACAGTACCCTTCCCCGAACTACGAGCAGTACTTC
.,TRBV6-5,TRBJ1-2,.,CASSYSTANYGYTF,TGTGCCAGCAGTTACTCGACAGCCAACTATGGCTACACCTTC
few,TRBV28,TRBJ1-1,.,CASSPGQPGKAFF,TGTGCCAGCAGTCCAGGACAGCCCGGAAAAGCTTTCTTT
.,TRBV2,TRBJ1-5,.,CASSEGQVDGNQPQHF,TGTGCCAGCAGTGAAGGACAGGTGGATGGCAATCAGCCCCAGCATTTT
few,TRBV7-6,TRBJ2-5,.,CASSLASVVETQYF,TGTGCCAGCAGCTTAGCTTCAGTGGTGGAGACCCAGTACTTC
.,TRBV11-3,TRBJ1-2,TRBD1,CASSRDREYGYTF,TGTGCCAGCAGTAGGGACAGGGAATATGGCTACACCTTC
.,TRBV5-1,TRBJ1-4,.,CASSRTSAEGELFF,TGCGCCAGCAGCCGAACATCGGCCGAAGGGGAACTGTTTTTT
.,TRBV27,TRBJ2-7,.,CASSSYEGVHEQYF,TGTGCCAGCAGTTCTTACGAGGGGGTTCATGAGCAGTACTTC
few,TRBV7-9,TRBJ2-2,.,CASSLGSGIVPGELFF,TGTGCCAGCAGCTTGGGATCCGGGATTGTGCCCGGGGAGCTGTTTTTT
.,TRBV5-1,TRBJ1-6,.,CASSLNRGDSPLHF,TGCGCCAGCAGCTTAAATAGGGGTGATTCACCCCTCCACTTT
.,TRBV10-3,TRBJ2-3,TRBD1,CAISAPTGGIDTQYF,TGTGCCATCAGTGCTCCGACAGGGGGCATAGATACGCAGTATTTT
.,TRBV4-1,TRBJ1-1,.,CASSRLGANTEAFF,TGCGCCAGCAGCCGCCTAGGGGCGAACACTGAAGCTTTCTTT
.,TRBV5-1,TRBJ2-2,.,CASSFDSPRAPGELFF,TGCGCCAGCAGCTTTGACAGCCCTCGAGCTCCCGGGGAGCTGTTTTTT
few,TRBV9,TRBJ2-7,.,CASSVGQTSYEQYF,TGTGCCAGCAGCGTAGGACAGACCTCCTACGAGCAGTACTTC
few,TRBV9,TRBJ2-5,.,CASSPRAGQETQYF,TGTGCCAGCAGCCCCCGGGCGGGACAAGAGACCCAGTACTTC
.,TRBV18,TRBJ1-1,TRBD1,CASSPLQGNEAFF,TGTGCCAGCTCACCCTTACAGGGGAATGAAGCTTTCTTT
few,TRBV7-9,TRBJ1-4,.,CASSLVTVNEKLFF,TGTGCCAGCAGCTTAGTAACAGTTAATGAAAAACTGTTTTTT
.,TRBV29-1,TRBJ2-1,.,CSVEDVALWELYNEQFF,TGCAGCGTTGAAGATGTAGCCCTTTGGGAGCTCTACAATGAGCAGTTCTTC
.,TRBV11-1,TRBJ2-2,.,CASSFRGVSGTGELFF,TGTGCCAGCAGCTTCAGAGGGGTCAGCGGGACCGGGGAGCTGTTTTTT
.,TRBV4-3,TRBJ2-1,TRBD2,CASSSQLRGNNEQFF,TGCGCCAGCAGCTCCCAGTTGCGGGGGAACAATGAGCAGTTCTTC
few,TRBV2,TRBJ2-1,TRBD2,CASSGISGGVSSYNEQFF,TGTGCCAGCAGTGGAATTAGCGGGGGGGTTAGCTCCTACAATGAGCAGTTCTTC
.,TRBV7-8,TRBJ1-3,.,CASSLDRGLAGNTIYF,TGCGCCAGCAGCTTAGACCGGGGGTTAGCCGGAAACACCATATATTTT
few,TRBV7-9,TRBJ2-3,.,CASSRGPGDTQYF,TGTGCCAGCAGCCGGGGTCCGGGGGATACGCAGTATTTT
.,TRBV7-2,TRBJ2-5,TRBD2,CASSLAVLAVQETQYF,TGTGCCAGCAGCTTAGCGGTACTAGCGGTACAAGAGACCCAGTACTTC
few,TRBV7-9,TRBJ2-1,TRBD2,CASSLGEGGIPQFF,TGTGCCAGCAGCCTCGGGGAGGGAGGGATTCCGCAGTTCTTC
.,TRBV6-5,TRBJ1-5,.,CASSQGDPDQPQHF,TGTGCCAGCAGTCAAGGAGATCCGGATCAGCCCCAGCATTTT
.,TRBV18,TRBJ2-1,.,CASSLSGGHSYNEQFF,TGTGCCAGCTCACTATCGGGGGGCCACTCCTACAATGAGCAGTTCTTC
.,TRBV7-8,TRBJ2-7,TRBD1,CASSLDRDRPTYEQYF,TGTGCCAGCAGCTTAGACCGGGACAGGCCTACCTACGAGCAGTACTTC
.,TRBV30,TRBJ1-1,.,CAWSVADGTEAFF,TGTGCCTGGAGTGTGGCCGATGGCACTGAAGCTTTCTTT
.,TRBV6-5,TRBJ1-2,.,CASSYTFGEGYGYTF,TGTGCCAGCAGTTACACTTTCGGGGAAGGCTATGGCTACACCTTC
.,TRBV13,TRBJ2-7,.,CASSSAYEQYF,TGTGCCAGCAGCTCAGCCTACGAGCAGTACTTC
.,TRBV6-1,TRBJ2-1,.,CASRQREDLRGEQFF,TGTGCCAGCAGGCAACGCGAGGATCTGAGAGGTGAGCAGTTCTTC
.,TRBV7-8,TRBJ1-1,.,CASSSDRNTEAFF,TGTGCCAGCAGCTCCGACAGGAACACTGAAGCTTTCTTT
.,TRBV9,TRBJ1-6,.,CASREGGPGSYNSPLHF,TGTGCCAGCAGGGAGGGGGGGCCTGGCTCCTATAATTCACCCCTCCACTTT
.,TRBV2,TRBJ2-1,TRBD2,CASSHRLAPEQFF,TGTGCCAGCAGCCATCGACTAGCGCCTGAGCAGTTCTTC
once,TRBV6-6,TRBJ2-7,.,CASSYSRVYYEQYF,TGTGCCAGCAGTTATTCCAGGGTATACTACGAGCAGTACTTC
.,TRBV30,TRBJ2-7,.,CAWSGIQGREQYF,TGTGCCTGGAGTGGGATACAGGGAAGGGAGCAGTACTTC
.,TRBV6-5,TRBJ1-6,TRBD1,CASSLTGTASSPLHF,TGTGCCAGCAGCCTGACCGGGACAGCCTCTTCACCCCTCCACTTT
.,TRBV15,TRBJ1-2,.,CATSSTANYGYTF,TGTGCCACCAGCTCGACAGCCAACTATGGCTACACCTTC
once,TRBV2,TRBJ2-7,.,CASSESAFYEQYF,TGTGCCAGCAGTGAATCTGCGTTCTACGAGCAGTACTTC